The 24 T cell receptor beta chains listed next were all sequenced from one sample in a study of cytomegalovirus exposure and HLA in healthy donors. The PCR used 60 Vbeta and 13 Jbeta primers. TCRdb's table, derived via immunoSEQ multiplex PCR, lists solely in-frame clones and lacks some. The data show some 91,000 clones, with roughly 80% seen just once and 6.5% to 9% held by the top ten. Sequenced input: PBMCs. All receptors derive from a man aged 35 to 55 in good health and CMV-seropositive.

The genes are TRBV9 and TRBJ2-7, with 9 bases identical to TRBD1. The CDR3 sequence is 16 residues long. The J segment lost 4 bases and the V segment lost 0 bases, leaving 8 bases of the junction unmatched. Germline-derived CDR1 and CDR2 are SGDLS and YYNGEE. CDR3 sequence: CASSVGDRVLRYEQYF. The CDR3 nucleotides read TGTGCCAGCAGCGTAGGGGACAGGGTGCTTAGGTACGAGCAGTACTTC. The full variable domain, its missing parts supplied by reference TRBV9 and TRBJ2-7, is DSGVTQTPKHLITATGQRVTLRCSPRSGDLSVYWYQQSLDQGLQFLIQYYNGEERAKGNILERFSAQQFPDLHSELNLSSLELGDSALYFCASSVGDRVLRYEQYFGPGTRLTVT.

This clone has only one observation. The V gene is TRBV12-5, the J gene TRBJ2-1, with D unclear. V lost 3 bases and J 10 bases, leaving 19 bases between the germline ends. The CDR3 is 15 residues long. Germline V CDR1 and CDR2: LGHNT, FRNRAP. CDR3 in amino acids: CASGFAGYALEEQFF. The CDR3 DNA reads as TGTGCTAGTGGTTTCGCCGGTTACGCCTTGGAGGAGCAGTTCTTC.

A few counts support this clone. V is TRBV30 and J is TRBJ2-5; D call uncertain. The CDR3 contains 12 residues. Trimming took off 2 bases at V and 4 bases at J, with 8 bases between the two ends. From germline, CDR1 is GTSNPN and CDR2 SVGIG (reference sequence). The CDR3 region is CAWSQKIETQYF. The CDR3 DNA is TGTGCCTGGAGTCAGAAGATAGAGACCCAGTACTTC.

The gene calls are TRBV4-2 and TRBJ2-7, with TRBD2 matching over 7 bases. Germline V gene data show CDR1 as LGHNA and CDR2 as YNFKEQ. The CDR3 is 16 residues long. V shed 2 bases, J shed 3 bases, and the junction held 10 bases outside the gene matches. The CDR3 spells CASSQSGAGEGYEQYF. The DNA for the CDR3 is TGTGCCAGCAGCCAAAGCGGGGCGGGCGAGGGCTACGAGCAGTACTTC.

This chain links TRBV7-2 with TRBJ2-3; 9 nucleotides align to TRBD2. The CDR3 contains 15 residues. V trimming: 8 bases; J trimming: 2 bases; junction bases outside the gene matches: 8. In germline, CDR1 is SGHTA, CDR2 FQGNSA. Here the CDR3 reads CASLPGLAPTDTQYF. In DNA form, the CDR3 reads TGTGCCAGCCTCCCCGGACTAGCGCCCACAGATACGCAGTATTTT.

The V call is TRBV9, the J call TRBJ2-7; 14 nucleotides align to TRBD2. The V segment lost 1 base and the J segment 3 bases; nucleotides outside the gene matches: 9. CDR1 is SGDLS, CDR2 YYNGEE, per germline. The CDR3 runs to 18 residues. The CDR3 sequence: CASSVSGTSGSQCYEQYF. The CDR3 bases are TGTGCCAGCAGCGTATCCGGGACTAGCGGGAGCCAATGCTACGAGCAGTACTTC.

This chain links TRBV2 with TRBJ2-5, with 7 bases that match TRBD2. With V trimmed by 7 bases and J by 5 bases, 7 bases remained unmatched. Germline V gives CDR1 SNHLY, CDR2 FYNNEI. The length of the CDR3 is 13 residues. CDR3 nucleotide sequence: TGTGCCAGCAACGGGGGGTTTCGGGAGACCCAGTACTTC. This codes for CASNGGFRETQYF.

This chain joins TRBV6-5 and TRBJ2-7, with 12 bases aligning to TRBD1. The CDR3 runs to 13 residues. The germline CDR1 and CDR2 sequences are MNHEY and SVGAGI. The V and J ends lost 9 bases and 7 bases, in that order; junction bases with no gene match: 7. The CDR3 DNA follows: TGTGCCAGTAGGGGACAGGGGGCGTGGGAGCAGTACTTC. Residues: CASRGQGAWEQYF.

This chain uses TRBV12-2 with TRBJ1-2; the table assigns TRBD1, which was not confirmed against the DNA. TRBV12-2 is a pseudogene segment. The CDR3 length is 17 residues. The CDR3 coding sequence is TGTGCAAGTCGCCAATACTCTGGGACAGGGACCATCTATGGCTACACCTTC. Amino acids: CASRQYSGTGTIYGYTF.

The chain employs TRBV25-1 and TRBJ1-6; 7 bases are shared with TRBD1. Looked up from germline, CDR1 is MGHDK and CDR2 is SYGVNS. This CDR3 region has 15 residues. Trimming cost V 6 bases and J 10 bases; bases outside gene matches: 12. This chain's CDR3 is CASRPQGSRRSPLHF. The DNA of the CDR3 is TGTGCCAGCAGGCCACAGGGGTCACGTCGATCACCCCTCCACTTT.

This chain connects TRBV2 to TRBJ1-5; 7 nucleotides match TRBD1. Unmatched junction bases numbered 3, after V lost 7 bases and J lost 6 bases. This CDR3 region has 12 residues. Germline V gives CDR1 SNHLY, CDR2 FYNNEI. CDR3 in amino acids: CASTRDSQPQHF. CDR3 nucleotides: TGTGCCAGCACCCGGGACAGTCAGCCCCAGCATTTT.

The table lists this clone with a few counts. The CDR3 region has the DNA TGTGCCAGTAACGGACAGGGCATGGGTTTCAGCTACACCTTC. Protein sequence: CASNGQGMGFSYTF. This chain links TRBV19 with TRBJ1-2; 8 bases align to TRBD1. The CDR3 covers 14 residues. Germline V gene data show CDR1 as LNHDA and CDR2 as SQIVND (reference sequence). Losses at the gene ends were 7 bases for V and 9 bases for J; bases not matched to a gene: 13.

The J gene is TRBJ2-5, the V gene TRBV5-1; 12 positions match TRBD2. The CDR3 sequence is 18 residues long. J lost 4 bases, V lost 0 bases, and 10 bases had no gene match. The germline V gene has CDR1 SGHRS and CDR2 YFSETQ. In DNA form, the CDR3 reads TGCGCCAGCAGCTTGGGGGCTAGCGGGAGGGCTCCAAGAGAGACCCAGTACTTC. It yields the protein CASSLGASGRAPRETQYF.

This rearrangement joins TRBV6-5 to TRBJ1-2; tentatively, D is TRBD1 (6 bases). Germline lookup yields CDR1 MNHEY and CDR2 SVGAGI. V lost 6 bases, J lost 1 base, and 12 bases lay in between. The CDR3 covers 14 residues. CDR3 DNA sequence: TGTGCCAGCAGACCAACAGGGAATAACTATGGCTACACCTTC. Encoded protein: CASRPTGNNYGYTF.

The J gene is TRBJ2-2, the V gene TRBV11-2, with 15 nucleotides matching TRBD2. The CDR3 is made up of 19 amino acids. V gave up 5 bases and J gave up 4 bases; unmatched junction bases: 11. Germline loops: CDR1 SGHAT, CDR2 FQNNGV. The DNA for the CDR3 is TGTGCCAGCAGCCAACTAAGGACTAGCGGGAGGGGGCGCACCGGGGAGCTGTTTTTT. This codes for CASSQLRTSGRGRTGELFF. The variable domain in full, completed from reference TRBV11-2 and TRBJ2-2, reads EAGVAQSPRYKIIEKRQSVAFWCNPISGHATLYWYQQILGQGPKLLIQFQNNGVVDDSQLPKDRFSAERLKGVDSTLKIQPAKLEDSAVYLCASSQLRTSGRGRTGELFFGEGSRLTVL.

The V gene is TRBV7-2, the J gene TRBJ2-5; 11 bases map to TRBD2. There are 14 residues in the CDR3. J gave up 4 bases and V 4 bases, and 2 bases lay outside the gene matches. The germline gives CDR1 SGHTA, CDR2 FQGNSA. The CDR3: CASSSTSGVETQYF. The CDR3 coding sequence is TGTGCCAGCAGCTCGACTAGCGGGGTAGAGACCCAGTACTTC.

The chain combines TRBV6-1 with TRBJ2-5; 9 bases map to TRBD1. V lost 7 bases, J lost 3 bases, and 3 bases stayed unmatched. This CDR3 spans 13 amino acids. Germline V gene sequence: CDR1 MNHNS, CDR2 SASEGT. CDR3 region: CASTGTGKETQYF. The CDR3 DNA follows: TGTGCCAGCACCGGGACAGGGAAAGAGACCCAGTACTTC.

This chain uses TRBV27 with TRBJ1-3, with D tentatively TRBD1 (6 bases). V was pared by 5 bases and J by 4 bases, with 18 bases between. The CDR3 has 16 residues. Germline CDR1 is MNHEY and CDR2 is SMNVEV (reference sequence). CDR3: CASSPNTGYGGNTIYF. DNA of the CDR3: TGTGCCAGCAGTCCCAATACAGGGTACGGCGGAAACACCATATATTTT.

The chain couples TRBV5-8 to TRBJ2-2; no definite D call. This CDR3 contains 14 residues. V shed 7 bases and J shed 0 bases, with 10 bases lying between them. Per the germline V gene, CDR1 is SGHTS and CDR2 is YDEGEE. This chain's CDR3 is CASPPYTNTGELFF. The CDR3 coding sequence is TGTGCCAGCCCTCCTTACACGAACACCGGGGAGCTGTTTTTT.

The chain uses TRBV7-9 and TRBJ2-1; perhaps TRBD1 as D (7 bases). Germline loops: CDR1 SEHNR, CDR2 FQNEAQ (reference sequence). The CDR3 length is 15 residues. Trimming took off 4 bases at V and 5 bases at J, with 15 bases between the two ends. The CDR3 nucleotides read TGTGCCAGCAGCTCAGGAGGGGGCCGCGACAATGAGCAGTTCTTC. It translates to CASSSGGGRDNEQFF.

The V call is TRBV27, the J call TRBJ2-3, with 7 bases aligning to TRBD2. This CDR3 contains 13 residues. The germline V gene encodes CDR1 MNHEY and CDR2 SMNVEV (reference sequence). The junction had 9 bases not matched to a gene; V was cut back by 11 bases and J by 4 bases. This chain's CDR3 is CASAGGMADTQYF. CDR3 nucleotide sequence: TGTGCCTCGGCCGGGGGGATGGCAGATACGCAGTATTTT.

V is TRBV5-8 and J is TRBJ1-1, with a weak D call TRBD1 (5 bases). This CDR3 is built from 15 residues. In germline, CDR1 is SGHTS, CDR2 YDEGEE. Trimming cost V 4 bases and J 1 base, with 14 bases left between them. The CDR3, as DNA: TGTGCCAGCAGCCCCCGTCAGGGTAGGAACACTGAAGCTTTCTTT. Translating gives CASSPRQGRNTEAFF.

This clone was found a few times. The chain joins TRBV12-5 to TRBJ1-4, with TRBD1 identical over 8 bases. This CDR3 region has 13 residues. Looked up from germline, CDR1 is LGHNT and CDR2 is FRNRAP. J gave up 7 bases and V 5 bases, and 3 bases lay outside the gene matches. CDR3 amino acids: CASGRTGTEKLFF. CDR3 DNA sequence: TGTGCTAGTGGTCGGACAGGGACTGAAAAACTGTTTTTT.

V and J are TRBV5-5 and TRBJ2-5, with TRBD2 identical over 11 bases. The germline V gene encodes CDR1 SGHKS and CDR2 YYEKEE (reference sequence). V shed 0 bases, J shed 4 bases, and the junction held 2 bases outside the gene matches. The CDR3 totals 15 residues. The CDR3 coding sequence is TGTGCCAGCAGCTTGGGACTAGCGGGGAGAGAGACCCAGTACTTC. It specifies CASSLGLAGRETQYF.